One sample yielded the 6 T cell receptor beta chains listed below, sequenced in a study of technical replicates of blood from a handful of donors. The data were produced by immunoSEQ multiplex PCR, yet TCRdb's version contains in-frame clones alone and is incomplete. The sample lists approximately 85,000 clones, about 93% occurring once. Sequencing used T cells isolated from PBMCs. These receptors were collected from a human donor in good health.

The chain couples TRBV4-1 to TRBJ2-5; 8 bases align to TRBD1. The CDR3 runs 17 residues. J lost 5 bases, V lost 0 bases, and 11 bases had no gene match. Germline CDR1 is MGHRA and CDR2 is YSYEKL. The CDR3 coding sequence is TGCGCCAGCAGCCAAGATCATCTTAGGACAGGGAGGGAGACCCAGTACTTC. Amino acid sequence: CASSQDHLRTGRETQYF.

The V and J genes are TRBV5-1 and TRBJ2-7, with 7 bases fitting TRBD2. The V and J ends lost 2 bases and 2 bases, in that order; junction bases with no gene match: 4. Germline CDR1 is SGHRS and CDR2 is YFSETQ. CDR3 length equals 14 residues. The CDR3: CASSFASGTYEQYF. In DNA form, the CDR3 reads TGCGCCAGCAGCTTTGCTAGCGGAACCTACGAGCAGTACTTC. Looking up the rest from reference TRBV5-1 and TRBJ2-7 gives the full variable domain: KAGVTQTPRYLIKTRGQQVTLSCSPISGHRSVSWYQQTPGQGLQFLFEYFSETQRNKGNFPGRFSGRQFSNSRSEMNVSTLELGDSALYLCASSFASGTYEQYFGPGTRLTVT.

This chain joins TRBV10-3 and TRBJ2-1; TRBD2 is a possible D gene (5 bases). The CDR3 contains 12 residues. The germline V gene encodes CDR1 ENHRY and CDR2 SYGVKD. The V and J ends lost 0 bases and 8 bases respectively, with 5 bases between them. The CDR3 nucleotides are TGTGCCATCAGTGAGTCGGAGGATGAGCAGTTCTTC. Translated: CAISESEDEQFF.

This chain links TRBV11-3 with TRBJ1-1; possibly TRBD1 for D (5 bases). The germline V gene has CDR1 SGHNT and CDR2 YENEEA. Trimming left V 6 bases short and J 4 bases short, with 12 bases between. The CDR3 sequence is 13 residues long. CDR3 in amino acids: CASRGVAGTEAFF. In DNA, the CDR3 is TGTGCCAGCAGAGGGGTAGCGGGCACTGAAGCTTTCTTT.

This clone was recorded once. The chain combines TRBV11-2 with TRBJ2-7; 7 bases fit TRBD1. CDR1 and CDR2 from the germline V gene are SGHAT and FQNNGV. Trimming removed 7 bases from V and 3 bases from J; junction bases left unmatched: 15. CDR3 length equals 16 residues. The CDR3 DNA reads TGTGCCAGCACCAGATATGGGACAGCACTAAGCTACGAGCAGTACTTC. Its protein product is CASTRYGTALSYEQYF.

The chain has TRBV12-5 and TRBJ2-1; 7 nucleotides line up with TRBD2. CDR3 length: 15 amino acids. Per the germline V gene, CDR1 is LGHNT and CDR2 is FRNRAP. Trimming at V came to 6 bases and at J to 8 bases, leaving 13 bases not matched to a gene. For the CDR3, the DNA is TGTGCTAGTGGGCAAGGGGCGGGGGAAGTTGATGAGCAGTTCTTC. It yields the protein CASGQGAGEVDEQFF.